The source of this TCR beta chain is a study of PD-1 blockade in classical Hodgkin lymphoma. Whole-study findings and limits: Reports described newly diagnosed patients as having lower baseline TCR diversity than healthy donors. CD4+ TCR diversity, unlike CD8+, rose significantly by C4D1. The diversity seen at baseline in complete responders resembled that of newly diagnosed patients.

Each patient experienced a relapse that followed autologous stem cell transplantation, and brentuximab vedotin exposure varied. V was clipped by 2 bases and J by 5 bases, with 10 bases between them. Germline V lookup: CDR1 MNHEY, CDR2 SMNVEV (reference sequence). The length of the CDR3 is 13 residues. A remark on this clone: Its antigen is not known.

Method: immunoSEQ multiplex PCR; TCRdb's copy keeps in-frame clones and lacks some. The sample contains some 100,000 clones, about nine tenths of which appear only once. The source of this sequence is a human donor with classical Hodgkin lymphoma. Material: peripheral blood mononuclear cells (PBMCs), obtained at baseline. The V and J genes are TRBV27 and TRBJ2-7; the D gene is possibly TRBD1 (5 bases). Here the CDR3 DNA reads TGTGCCAGCAGTTTAAGGGGTTACGACGAGCAGTACTTC. Its translation is CASSLRGYDEQYF.